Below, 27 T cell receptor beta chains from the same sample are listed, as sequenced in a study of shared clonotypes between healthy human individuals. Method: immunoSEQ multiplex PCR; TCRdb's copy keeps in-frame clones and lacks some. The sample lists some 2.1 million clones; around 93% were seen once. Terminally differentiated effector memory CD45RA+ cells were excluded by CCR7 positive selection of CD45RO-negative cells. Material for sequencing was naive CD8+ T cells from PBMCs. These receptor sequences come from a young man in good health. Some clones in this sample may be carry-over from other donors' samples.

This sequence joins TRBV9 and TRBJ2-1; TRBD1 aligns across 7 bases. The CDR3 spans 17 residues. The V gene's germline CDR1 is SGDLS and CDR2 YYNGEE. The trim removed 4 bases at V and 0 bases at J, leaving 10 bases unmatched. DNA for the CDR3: TGTGCCAGCAGCCCCCCCAGTGGGGACAGCTCCTACAATGAGCAGTTCTTC. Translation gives CASSPPSGDSSYNEQFF.

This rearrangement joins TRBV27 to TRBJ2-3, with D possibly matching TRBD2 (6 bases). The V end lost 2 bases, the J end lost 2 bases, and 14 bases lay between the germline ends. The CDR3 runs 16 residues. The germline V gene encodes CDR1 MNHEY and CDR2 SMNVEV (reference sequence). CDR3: CASSLGVGGPTDTQYF. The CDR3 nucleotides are TGTGCCAGCAGTTTAGGGGTCGGAGGGCCCACAGATACGCAGTATTTT.

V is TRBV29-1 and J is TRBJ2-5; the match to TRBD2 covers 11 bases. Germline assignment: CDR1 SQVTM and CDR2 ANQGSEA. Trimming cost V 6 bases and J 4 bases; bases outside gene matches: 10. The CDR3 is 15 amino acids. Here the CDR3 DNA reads TGCAGCGTCGGACGGGTAGGACTAGCGGGAGAGACCCAGTACTTC. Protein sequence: CSVGRVGLAGETQYF. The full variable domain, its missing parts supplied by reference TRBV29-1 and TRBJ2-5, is SAVISQKPSRDICQRGTSLTIQCQVDSQVTMMFWYRQQPGQSLTLIATANQGSEATYESGFVIDKFPISRPNLTFSTLTVSNMSPEDSSIYLCSVGRVGLAGETQYFGPGTRLLVL.

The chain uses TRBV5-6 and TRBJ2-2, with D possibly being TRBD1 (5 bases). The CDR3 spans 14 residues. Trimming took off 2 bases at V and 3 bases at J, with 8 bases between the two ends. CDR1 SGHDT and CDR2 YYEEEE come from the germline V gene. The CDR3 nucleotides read TGTGCCAGCAGCTTCGGCAGGGACACCGGGGAGCTGTTTTTT. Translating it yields CASSFGRDTGELFF.

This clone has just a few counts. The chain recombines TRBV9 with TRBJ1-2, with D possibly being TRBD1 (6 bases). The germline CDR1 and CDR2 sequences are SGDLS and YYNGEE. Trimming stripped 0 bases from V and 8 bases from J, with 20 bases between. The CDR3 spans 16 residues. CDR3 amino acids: CASSVEGQIDMSGYTF. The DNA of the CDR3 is TGTGCCAGCAGCGTAGAAGGACAGATAGATATGAGCGGCTACACCTTC.

CDR3 protein: CSVVPLAGVVREQYF. The CDR3 bases are TGCAGCGTTGTCCCCCTAGCGGGAGTGGTCCGCGAGCAGTACTTC. V and J are TRBV29-1 and TRBJ2-7; 10 nucleotides match TRBD2. CDR3 size: 15 residues. The J segment lost 6 bases and the V segment lost 4 bases, leaving 12 bases of the junction unmatched. In germline, CDR1 is SQVTM, CDR2 ANQGSEA.

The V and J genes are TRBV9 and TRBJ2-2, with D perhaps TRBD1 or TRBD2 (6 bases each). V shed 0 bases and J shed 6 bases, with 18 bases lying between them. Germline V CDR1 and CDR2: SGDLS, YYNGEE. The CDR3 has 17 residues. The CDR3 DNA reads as TGTGCCAGCAGCGTAGCCGAAAGGGGGGCTGGGGCCGGGGAGCTGTTTTTT. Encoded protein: CASSVAERGAGAGELFF.

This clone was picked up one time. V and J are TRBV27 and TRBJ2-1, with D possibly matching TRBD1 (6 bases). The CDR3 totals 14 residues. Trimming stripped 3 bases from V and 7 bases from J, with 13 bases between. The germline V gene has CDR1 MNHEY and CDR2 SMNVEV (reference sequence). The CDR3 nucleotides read TGTGCCAGCAGTTTCCTTCGGGACACTAATGAGCAGTTCTTC. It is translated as CASSFLRDTNEQFF.

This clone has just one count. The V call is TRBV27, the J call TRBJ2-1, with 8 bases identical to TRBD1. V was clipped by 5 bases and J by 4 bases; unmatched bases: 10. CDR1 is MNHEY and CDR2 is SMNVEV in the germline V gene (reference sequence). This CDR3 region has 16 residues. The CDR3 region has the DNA TGTGCCAGCAGTCCTTCGACAGGGGACAGGTACAATGAGCAGTTCTTC. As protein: CASSPSTGDRYNEQFF.

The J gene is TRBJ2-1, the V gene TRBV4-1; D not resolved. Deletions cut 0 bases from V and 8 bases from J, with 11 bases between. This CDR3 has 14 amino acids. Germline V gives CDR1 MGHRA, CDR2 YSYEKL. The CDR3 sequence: CASSQEFELHEQFF. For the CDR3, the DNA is TGCGCCAGCAGCCAAGAGTTCGAGCTCCATGAGCAGTTCTTC.

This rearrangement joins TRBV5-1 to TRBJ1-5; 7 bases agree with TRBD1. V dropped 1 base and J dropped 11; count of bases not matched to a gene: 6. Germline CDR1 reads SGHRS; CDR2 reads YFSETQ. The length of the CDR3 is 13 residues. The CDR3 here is CASSLTGEASQHF. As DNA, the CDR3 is TGCGCCAGCAGCTTGACAGGGGAGGCGTCCCAGCATTTT.

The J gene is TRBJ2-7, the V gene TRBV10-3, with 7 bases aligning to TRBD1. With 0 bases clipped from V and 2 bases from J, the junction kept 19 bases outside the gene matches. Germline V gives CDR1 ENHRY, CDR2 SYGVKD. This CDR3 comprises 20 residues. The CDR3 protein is CAISESGLPNRDRGPYEQYF. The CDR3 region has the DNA TGTGCCATCAGTGAGTCGGGTCTTCCTAACCGGGACAGAGGTCCCTACGAGCAGTACTTC.

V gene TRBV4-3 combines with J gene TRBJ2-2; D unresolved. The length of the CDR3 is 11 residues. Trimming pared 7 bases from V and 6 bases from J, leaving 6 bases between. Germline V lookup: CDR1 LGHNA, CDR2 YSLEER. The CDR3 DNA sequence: TGCGCCAGCACCTCATCCGGGGAGCTGTTTTTT. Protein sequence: CASTSSGELFF.

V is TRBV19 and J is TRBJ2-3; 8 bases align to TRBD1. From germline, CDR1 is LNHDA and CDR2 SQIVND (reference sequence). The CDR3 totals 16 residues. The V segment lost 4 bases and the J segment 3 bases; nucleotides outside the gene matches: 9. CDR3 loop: CASSTARQGLTDTQYF. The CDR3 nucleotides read TGTGCCAGTAGTACGGCAAGACAGGGGTTGACAGATACGCAGTATTTT.

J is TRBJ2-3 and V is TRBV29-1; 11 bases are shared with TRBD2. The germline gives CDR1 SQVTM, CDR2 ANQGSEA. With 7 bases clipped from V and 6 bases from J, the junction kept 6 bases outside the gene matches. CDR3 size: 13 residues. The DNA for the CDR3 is TGCAGCGGCGCCGGGACTAGCGGTGATACGCAGTATTTT. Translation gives CSGAGTSGDTQYF.

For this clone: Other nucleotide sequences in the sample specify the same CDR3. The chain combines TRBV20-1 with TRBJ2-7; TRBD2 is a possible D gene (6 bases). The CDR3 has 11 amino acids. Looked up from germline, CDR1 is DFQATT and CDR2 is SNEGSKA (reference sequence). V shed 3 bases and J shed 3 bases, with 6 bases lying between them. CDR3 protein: CSARDYYEQYF. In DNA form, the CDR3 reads TGCAGTGCTAGGGACTACTACGAGCAGTACTTC.

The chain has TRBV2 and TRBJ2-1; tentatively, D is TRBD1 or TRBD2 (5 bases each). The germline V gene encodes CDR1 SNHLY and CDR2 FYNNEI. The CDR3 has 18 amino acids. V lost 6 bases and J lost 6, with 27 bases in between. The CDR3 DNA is TGTGCCAGCAGAAAGACCTCCGGGGCCGCTCTGGGGGTCAATGAGCAGTTCTTC. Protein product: CASRKTSGAALGVNEQFF.

In nucleotides, the CDR3 is TGTGCCAGCAGTTACCGGGGAGGGCCTGGAAATGAGCAGTTCTTC. As protein: CASSYRGGPGNEQFF. The chain links TRBV6-6 to TRBJ2-1; 7 nucleotides match TRBD2. This CDR3 spans 15 amino acids. Germline V gene lookup returns CDR1 MNHNY and CDR2 SVGAGI (reference sequence). Trimming removed 2 bases from V and 7 bases from J; junction bases left unmatched: 8.

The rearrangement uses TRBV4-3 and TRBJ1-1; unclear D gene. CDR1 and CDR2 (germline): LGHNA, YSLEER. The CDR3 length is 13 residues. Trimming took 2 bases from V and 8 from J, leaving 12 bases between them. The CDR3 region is CASSQFLRVEAFF. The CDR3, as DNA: TGCGCCAGCAGCCAATTCTTGAGGGTCGAAGCTTTCTTT.

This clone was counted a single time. In DNA, the CDR3 is TGTGCCAGTAGGCGGCCGACAGGGTCGCGCTATGGCTACACCTTC. Its protein product is CASRRPTGSRYGYTF. The chain recombines TRBV19 with TRBJ1-2, with TRBD1 matching over 7 bases. This CDR3 contains 15 residues. Losses at the gene ends were 6 bases for V and 4 bases for J; bases not matched to a gene: 11. Germline loops: CDR1 LNHDA, CDR2 SQIVND (reference sequence).

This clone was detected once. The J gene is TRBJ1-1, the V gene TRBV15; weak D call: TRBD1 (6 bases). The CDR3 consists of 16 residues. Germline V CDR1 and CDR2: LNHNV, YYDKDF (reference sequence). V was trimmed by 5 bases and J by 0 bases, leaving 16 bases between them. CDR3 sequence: CATSGGPAAMNTEAFF. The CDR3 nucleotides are TGTGCCACCAGCGGGGGCCCCGCAGCAATGAACACTGAAGCTTTCTTT. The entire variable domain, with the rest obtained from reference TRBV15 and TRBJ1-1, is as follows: DAMVIQNPRYQVTQFGKPVTLSCSQTLNHNVMYWYQQKSSQAPKLLFHYYDKDFNNEADTPDNFQSRRPNTSFCFLDIRSPGLGDTAMYLCATSGGPAAMNTEAFFGQGTRLTVV.

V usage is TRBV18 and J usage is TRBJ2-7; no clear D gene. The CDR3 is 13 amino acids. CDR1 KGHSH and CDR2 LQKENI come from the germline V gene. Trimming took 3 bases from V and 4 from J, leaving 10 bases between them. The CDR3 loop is CASSPPLGYEQYF. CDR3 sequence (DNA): TGTGCCAGCTCACCCCCATTAGGATACGAGCAGTACTTC.

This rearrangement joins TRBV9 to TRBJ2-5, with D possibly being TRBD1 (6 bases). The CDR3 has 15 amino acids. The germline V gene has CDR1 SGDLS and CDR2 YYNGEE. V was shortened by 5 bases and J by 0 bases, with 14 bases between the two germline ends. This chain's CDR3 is CASSFTGNDQETQYF. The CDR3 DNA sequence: TGTGCCAGCAGTTTTACAGGGAATGACCAAGAGACCCAGTACTTC. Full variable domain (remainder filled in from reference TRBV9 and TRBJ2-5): DSGVTQTPKHLITATGQRVTLRCSPRSGDLSVYWYQQSLDQGLQFLIQYYNGEERAKGNILERFSAQQFPDLHSELNLSSLELGDSALYFCASSFTGNDQETQYFGPGTRLLVL.

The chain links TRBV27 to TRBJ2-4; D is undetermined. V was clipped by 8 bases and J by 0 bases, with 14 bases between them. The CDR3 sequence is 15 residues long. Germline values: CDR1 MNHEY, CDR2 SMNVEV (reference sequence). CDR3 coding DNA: TGTGCCAGCGGCCGGGCGGACGTAGCCAAAAACATTCAGTACTTC. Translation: CASGRADVAKNIQYF.

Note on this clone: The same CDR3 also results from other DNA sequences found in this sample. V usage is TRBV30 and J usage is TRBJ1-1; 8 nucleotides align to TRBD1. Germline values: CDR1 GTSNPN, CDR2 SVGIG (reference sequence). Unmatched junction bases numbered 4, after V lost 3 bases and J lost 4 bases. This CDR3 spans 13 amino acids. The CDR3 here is CAWSTGGGTEAFF. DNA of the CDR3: TGTGCCTGGAGCACAGGGGGTGGCACTGAAGCTTTCTTT. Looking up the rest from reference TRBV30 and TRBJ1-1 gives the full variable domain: SQTIHQWPATLVQPVGSPLSLECTVEGTSNPNLYWYRQAAGRGLQLLFYSVGIGQISSEVPQNLSASRPQDRQFILSSKKLLLSDSGFYLCAWSTGGGTEAFFGQGTRLTVV.

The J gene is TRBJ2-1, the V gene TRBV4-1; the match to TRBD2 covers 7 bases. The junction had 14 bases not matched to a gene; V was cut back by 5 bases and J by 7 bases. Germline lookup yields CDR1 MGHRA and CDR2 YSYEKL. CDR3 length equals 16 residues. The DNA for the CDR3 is TGCGCCAGCAGCGGCCGGGACTACCCGGGGAGTAATGAGCAGTTCTTC. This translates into CASSGRDYPGSNEQFF.

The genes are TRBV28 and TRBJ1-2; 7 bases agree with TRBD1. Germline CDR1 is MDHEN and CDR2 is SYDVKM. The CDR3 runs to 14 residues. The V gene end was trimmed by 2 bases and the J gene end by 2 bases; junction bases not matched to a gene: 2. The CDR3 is CASSLKTGNYGYTF. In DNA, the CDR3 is TGTGCCAGCAGTTTAAAGACAGGGAACTATGGCTACACCTTC.